These T cell receptor beta chains were read from a single sample in a study of blood T cell repertoires in COVID-19. Assay used: immunoSEQ multiplex PCR; TCRdb lists only in-frame clones, some missing. The sample carries 150,000 or so clones, around 85% recorded once. Sequencing used peripheral blood. These receptors came from a woman over 75 with acute or convalescent COVID-19. CDR3s leave out the opening cysteine and the closing phenylalanine or tryptophan. D genes are given only for firm matches.

d_gene,v_gene,CDR3aa
TRBD2,TRBV5-1,ASSSGLAGVEQY
TRBD1,TRBV10-2,ASSDARQGGEKLF
-,TRBV5-6,ASSLVVANTEAF
-,TRBV5-6,ASRQNTDTQY
-,TRBV21-1,ASSGWGGGNTIY
TRBD2,TRBV5-1,ASSLAWRGGSSTDTQY
TRBD1,TRBV30,AWSVRVSGTGAGNTIY
-,TRBV15,ATSQSSGMNSPLH
-,TRBV3-1/TRBV3-2,ASSIGRGAYNEQF
-,TRBV7-3,ASSLQGFTEAF
-,TRBV6-5,ASARTADQPQH
-,TRBV4-1,ASSQDLPDGTARETQY
-,TRBV6-5,ASRPRQANSPLH
-,TRBV5-1,ASSTAGINSPLH
TRBD1,TRBV7-8,ASSPTDRVGEKLF
TRBD1,TRBV11-2,ASSLTGTIAF